This T cell receptor beta chain was sequenced in a study of Graves' ophthalmopathy and Graves' hyperthyroidism. RNA transcripts yielded amplified TCR beta CDR3 regions. An opening RT-PCR round employed HTBI primers and preceded a second-round multiplex PCR. TCRdb independently ran MiXCR on the multiplex PCR reads; one entry per CDR3 protein. In the table there are approximately 700,000 distinct CDR3 sequences, approximately 39% of which are singletons. Study-level results: Clonotypes were expanded in thyroid at above 0.001 frequency, and most also appeared in blood.

This clonotype appeared a few times. The antigen is not known. The CDR3 runs to 15 residues. CDR1 SGDLS and CDR2 YYNGEE come from the germline V gene. The ends lost 0 bases at V and 5 bases at J; junction bases unmatched: 5. The TCR sequence derives from an adult man with Graves' ophthalmopathy. The chain couples TRBV9 to TRBJ2-3; 8 nucleotides align to TRBD2. The sequenced material came from peripheral blood. The CDR3, as DNA: TGTGCCAGCAGCGTAGGAGCCCTAGCGGGAGATACGCAGTATTTT. Translated: CASSVGALAGDTQYF.